These 25 T cell receptor beta chains came from one sample sequenced in a study of cytomegalovirus exposure and HLA in healthy donors. Vbeta (60) and Jbeta (13) primers were used in the PCR. Using immunoSEQ multiplex PCR, the repertoire was profiled, and TCRdb retains in-frame clones only, with some absent. The table lists some 90,000 clones, 75% to 80% of them singletons, with approximately 6.5% in the top ten. The specimen was PBMCs. All receptors come from a female donor in good health and CMV-seronegative.

This chain uses TRBV28 with TRBJ1-5, with 12 positions matching TRBD1. After removal of 3 bases from V and 8 bases from J, the junction contained 5 bases not matched to a gene. Looked up from germline, CDR1 is MDHEN and CDR2 is SYDVKM. The CDR3 runs 15 residues. The CDR3 here is CASSFRDRGRKPQHF. CDR3 DNA sequence: TGTGCCAGCAGTTTCCGGGACAGGGGGCGGAAGCCCCAGCATTTT.

CDR3 in amino acids: CASSLTSEGENTYNEQFF. CDR3 bases: TGTGCCAGCAGTCTCACTAGCGAGGGGGAGAACACCTACAATGAGCAGTTCTTC. J is TRBJ2-1 and V is TRBV6-4; tentatively, D is TRBD2 (7 bases). Trimming took 5 bases from V and 2 from J, leaving 22 bases between them. CDR1 is MRHNA and CDR2 is SNTAGT in the germline V gene. This CDR3 comprises 18 residues.

The gene calls are TRBV7-8 and TRBJ1-2, with D hard to call. This CDR3 is 13 amino acids long. Deletions cut 7 bases from V and 2 bases from J, with 11 bases between. Germline CDR1 SGHVS, CDR2 FQNEAQ. The CDR3 spells CASKQENNYGYTF. The CDR3 DNA sequence: TGTGCCAGCAAGCAAGAGAACAACTATGGCTACACCTTC.

This clone was counted a few times. V usage is TRBV7-9 and J usage is TRBJ1-1; 9 bases line up with TRBD1. The V gene end was trimmed by 4 bases and the J gene end by 2 bases; junction bases not matched to a gene: 5. CDR3 length: 15 residues. CDR1 SEHNR and CDR2 FQNEAQ come from the germline V gene (reference sequence). The CDR3 loop is CASSSSGQGNTEAFF. The CDR3 DNA reads as TGTGCCAGCAGCTCATCGGGACAGGGAAACACTGAAGCTTTCTTT.

This sequence joins TRBV2 and TRBJ1-2; the D gene is possibly TRBD1 (6 bases). Germline V gene lookup returns CDR1 SNHLY and CDR2 FYNNEI. The CDR3 contains 14 residues. Trimming removed 3 bases from V and 4 bases from J, with 12 bases in between. CDR3 sequence (DNA): TGTGCCAGCAGTGATCAGGGGATCGTCTATGGCTACACCTTC. Translation gives CASSDQGIVYGYTF.

The rearrangement uses TRBV28 and TRBJ2-7; no firm D call. The CDR3 runs to 13 residues. CDR1 is MDHEN and CDR2 is SYDVKM in the germline V gene. V lost 7 bases and J lost 0, with 10 bases in between. CDR3 DNA: TGTGCCAGCAAGGTCCGGAGCTCCTACGAGCAGTACTTC. Residues: CASKVRSSYEQYF.

The rearrangement links TRBV6-4 to TRBJ2-1, with 8 bases matching TRBD2. J gave up 12 bases and V 2 bases, and 15 bases lay outside the gene matches. This CDR3 region has 16 residues. CDR1 and CDR2 (germline): MRHNA, SNTAGT. CDR3 in DNA: TGTGCCAGCAGTGACCCCAGGGTGGGTAGCGGGACGGGGCAGTTCTTC. This translates into CASSDPRVGSGTGQFF.

V usage is TRBV6-5 and J usage is TRBJ1-1; no clear D gene. The CDR3 is 12 amino acids. With 8 bases removed from V and 7 bases from J, the gap between germline ends came to 14 bases. CDR1 MNHEY and CDR2 SVGAGI come from the germline V gene. Here the CDR3 reads CASLSKRFEAFF. The CDR3 nucleotides are TGTGCCAGCCTGTCGAAGAGGTTTGAAGCTTTCTTT.

CDR3 residues: CSVGQATDTQYF. Written as DNA, the CDR3 is TGCAGCGTTGGACAGGCGACAGATACGCAGTATTTT. V is TRBV29-1 and J is TRBJ2-3; tentative D call: TRBD1 (6 bases). The CDR3 runs to 12 residues. V lost 4 bases, J lost 3 bases, and 8 bases lay in between. The germline gives CDR1 SQVTM, CDR2 ANQGSEA.

The V and J genes are TRBV10-3 and TRBJ1-5, with D possibly matching TRBD1 (5 bases). V lost 8 bases and J 2 bases, leaving 10 bases between the germline ends. This CDR3 is 13 amino acids long. Germline-derived CDR1 and CDR2 are ENHRY and SYGVKD. CDR3 nucleotide sequence: TGTGCCATCTCCAGGGAGGGCAATCAGCCCCAGCATTTT. Protein: CAISREGNQPQHF.

The chain is built from TRBV19 and TRBJ2-2; D not resolved. V shed 8 bases and J shed 0 bases, with 7 bases lying between them. The CDR3 runs 13 residues. The germline gives CDR1 LNHDA, CDR2 SQIVND (reference sequence). The CDR3 DNA sequence: TGTGCCAGTTCCGACACGAACACCGGGGAGCTGTTTTTT. As protein: CASSDTNTGELFF.

The rearrangement links TRBV5-4 to TRBJ2-5, with D hard to call. Trimming removed 0 bases from V and 3 bases from J, with 6 bases in between. CDR1 is SGHNT and CDR2 is YYREEE in the germline V gene (reference sequence). There are 13 residues in the CDR3. Here the CDR3 reads CASSLGQEETQYF. The DNA of the CDR3 is TGTGCCAGCAGCTTGGGACAAGAAGAGACCCAGTACTTC.

This sequence joins TRBV6-5 and TRBJ2-7; perhaps TRBD1 as D (6 bases). Germline CDR1 MNHEY, CDR2 SVGAGI. V was shortened by 5 bases and J by 2 bases, with 16 bases between the two germline ends. CDR3 length equals 15 residues. The chain's CDR3 is CASSPQGLSTYEQYF. In DNA, the CDR3 is TGTGCCAGCAGTCCGCAGGGGCTATCAACCTACGAGCAGTACTTC.

This rearrangement joins TRBV5-1 to TRBJ2-7; tentative D call: TRBD1 (6 bases). The CDR3 loop spans 15 amino acids. Deletions cut 6 bases from V and 5 bases from J, with 21 bases between. CDR1 and CDR2 from the germline V gene are SGHRS and YFSETQ. This CDR3 is CASTRGGRALDEQYF. CDR3 sequence (DNA): TGCGCCAGCACCCGTGGGGGCAGGGCCCTCGACGAGCAGTACTTC.

The chain employs TRBV7-6 and TRBJ2-6; 13 nucleotides align to TRBD2. CDR3 length equals 20 residues. The J segment lost 2 bases and the V segment lost 2 bases, leaving 9 bases of the junction unmatched. The germline V gene has CDR1 SGHVS and CDR2 FNYEAQ. CDR3 sequence reads: CASSLFVGGLAGAGANVLTF. As DNA, the CDR3 is TGTGCCAGCAGCTTATTCGTGGGAGGACTAGCGGGAGCTGGGGCCAACGTCCTGACTTTC.

The chain employs TRBV30 and TRBJ2-1, with a weak D call TRBD2 (6 bases). Germline loops: CDR1 GTSNPN, CDR2 SVGIG (reference sequence). V lost 2 bases and J lost 5, with 16 bases in between. The CDR3 is 15 residues long. The CDR3 is CAWSLLRDFHNEQFF. The CDR3 DNA is TGTGCCTGGAGTCTTCTCCGGGACTTCCACAATGAGCAGTTCTTC.

Remarks on this clone: An end of the junction does not agree with germline; a read error may underlie this. This chain links TRBV7-7 with TRBJ2-7, with 7 bases lining up with TRBD1. The CDR3 is 14 residues long. The germline CDR1 and CDR2 sequences are SSHAT and FNYEAQ (reference sequence). This CDR3 is CASSRTTGTYEQYF. The CDR3, as DNA: TGTGCTAGCAGTCGGACGACAGGGACCTACGAGCAGTACTTC.

V usage is TRBV28 and J usage is TRBJ1-1; no clear D. The CDR3 extends over 15 amino acids. Germline V gene sequence: CDR1 MDHEN, CDR2 SYDVKM. Trimming removed 5 bases from V and 2 bases from J, with 15 bases in between. The CDR3 bases are TGTGCCAGCAGTACTGCAGGCCCCGGAAACACTGAAGCTTTCTTT. This codes for CASSTAGPGNTEAFF. The full variable domain, rest sourced from reference TRBV28 and TRBJ1-1, is DVKVTQSSRYLVKRTGEKVFLECVQDMDHENMFWYRQDPGLGLRLIYFSYDVKMKEKGDIPEGYSVSREKKERFSLILESASTNQTSMYLCASSTAGPGNTEAFFGQGTRLTVV.

The chain employs TRBV7-9 and TRBJ2-7; 8 nucleotides match TRBD2. Germline V gene lookup returns CDR1 SEHNR and CDR2 FQNEAQ (reference sequence). Trimming cost V 5 bases and J 1 base; bases outside gene matches: 10. The CDR3 extends over 16 amino acids. The CDR3 DNA follows: TGTGCCAGCAGCCTTAGTTGGGGGACTAGTTCCTACGAGCAGTACTTC. Translating it yields CASSLSWGTSSYEQYF. The full variable domain, in which reference TRBV7-9 and TRBJ2-7 provide the parts outside the CDR3, is DTGVSQNPRHKITKRGQNVTFRCDPISEHNRLYWYRQTLGQGPEFLTYFQNEAQLEKSRLLSDRFSAERPKGSFSTLEIQRTEQGDSAMYLCASSLSWGTSSYEQYFGPGTRLTVT.

The rearrangement links TRBV10-1 to TRBJ2-1; D uncertain. V dropped 2 bases and J dropped 0 bases, with 5 bases sitting between them. Per germline, CDR1 WNHNN and CDR2 SYGVQD (reference sequence). This CDR3 has 14 residues. Here the CDR3 DNA reads TGCGCCAGCAGTGAGGACAACTCCTACAATGAGCAGTTCTTC. It translates to CASSEDNSYNEQFF.

The rearrangement uses TRBV19 and TRBJ1-2, with 8 bases identical to TRBD1. Germline CDR1 and CDR2: LNHDA and SQIVND (reference sequence). V lost 4 bases and J lost 4; bases outside the gene matches: 5. This CDR3 region has 14 residues. Written as DNA, the CDR3 is TGTGCCAGTAGTAGACAGGGGACGGTCTATGGCTACACCTTC. It translates to CASSRQGTVYGYTF. Drawing the rest from reference TRBV19 and TRBJ1-2, the complete variable domain is DGGITQSPKYLFRKEGQNVTLSCEQNLNHDAMYWYRQDPGQGLRLIYYSQIVNDFQKGDIAEGYSVSREKKESFPLTVTSAQKNPTAFYLCASSRQGTVYGYTFGSGTRLTVV.

The J gene is TRBJ1-4, the V gene TRBV28, with D possibly TRBD1 on 5 matching bases. This CDR3 comprises 14 residues. The germline CDR1 and CDR2 sequences are MDHEN and SYDVKM. Trimming took off 8 bases at V and 4 bases at J, with 14 bases between the two ends. The CDR3 reads CASRKRQINEKLFF. The CDR3 nucleotides read TGTGCCAGCCGCAAGAGACAGATTAATGAAAAACTGTTTTTT.

The chain combines TRBV27 with TRBJ1-4; D is undetermined. Germline lookup yields CDR1 MNHEY and CDR2 SMNVEV (reference sequence). The CDR3 totals 17 residues. V was pared by 2 bases and J by 0 bases, with 13 bases between. The CDR3 nucleotides are TGTGCCAGCAGTTTAAGAGGGCCGCCTGCAACTAATGAAAAACTGTTTTTT. Its translation: CASSLRGPPATNEKLFF. Looking up the rest from reference TRBV27 and TRBJ1-4 gives the full variable domain: EAQVTQNPRYLITVTGKKLTVTCSQNMNHEYMSWYRQDPGLGLRQIYYSMNVEVTDKGDVPEGYKVSRKEKRNFPLILESPSPNQTSLYFCASSLRGPPATNEKLFFGSGTQLSVL.

This chain uses TRBV11-3 with TRBJ2-1, with 11 bases aligning to TRBD2. J lost 4 bases, V lost 0 bases, and 5 bases had no gene match. The CDR3 contains 17 residues. CDR1 and CDR2 (germline): SGHNT, YENEEA. CDR3 nucleotides: TGTGCCAGCAGCTTAGATCGGCCTAGCGGGAGGTACAATGAGCAGTTCTTC. Its translation: CASSLDRPSGRYNEQFF.

The chain uses TRBV4-1 and TRBJ2-5; TRBD1 aligns across 10 bases. The closer fit of TRBJ2-7 to the DNA end suggests the J call may be wrong. Looked up from germline, CDR1 is MGHRA and CDR2 is YSYEKL. There are 15 residues in the CDR3. For the CDR3, the DNA is TGCGCCAGCAGCCAAGTGGGACAGGGGAGGAACGAGCAGTACTTC. Protein: CASSQVGQGRNEQYF.